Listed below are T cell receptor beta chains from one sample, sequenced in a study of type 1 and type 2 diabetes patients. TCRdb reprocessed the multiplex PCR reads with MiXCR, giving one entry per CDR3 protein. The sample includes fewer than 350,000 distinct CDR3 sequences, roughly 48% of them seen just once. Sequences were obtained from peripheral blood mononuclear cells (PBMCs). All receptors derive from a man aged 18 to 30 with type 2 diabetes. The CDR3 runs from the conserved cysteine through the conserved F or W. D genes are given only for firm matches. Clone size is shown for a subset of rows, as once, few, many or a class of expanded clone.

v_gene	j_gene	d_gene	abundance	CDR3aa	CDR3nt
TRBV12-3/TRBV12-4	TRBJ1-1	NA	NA	CASRPSMNTEAFF	TGTGCCAGCAGGCCCTCGATGAACACTGAAGCTTTCTTT
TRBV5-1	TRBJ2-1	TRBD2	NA	CASSPSGLAGGGNEQFF	TGCGCCAGCAGCCCGTCGGGACTAGCGGGAGGGGGCAATGAGCAGTTCTTC
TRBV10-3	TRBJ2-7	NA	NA	CALWQETAYEQYF	TGTGCCCTCTGGCAGGAGACCGCCTACGAGCAGTACTTC
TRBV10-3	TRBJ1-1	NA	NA	CAISDKGDEAFF	TGTGCCATCAGTGATAAGGGGGATGAAGCTTTCTTT
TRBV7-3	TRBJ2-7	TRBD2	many	CASSSRGGDEQYF	TGTGCCAGCAGCTCCCGGGGAGGGGACGAGCAGTACTTC
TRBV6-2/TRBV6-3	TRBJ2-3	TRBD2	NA	CASSYVLAERTDTQYF	TGTGCCAGCAGTTACGTGCTAGCGGAGCGCACAGATACGCAGTATTTT
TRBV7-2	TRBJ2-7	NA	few	CASSPDTLSYEQYF	TGTGCCAGCAGCCCCGATACGCTCTCCTACGAGCAGTACTTC
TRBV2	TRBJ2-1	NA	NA	CASSSAILYNEQFF	TGTGCCAGCTCTTCGGCTATACTCTACAATGAGCAGTTCTTC
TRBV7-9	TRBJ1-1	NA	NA	CASSPLGGANTEAFF	TGTGCCAGCAGCCCCCTAGGAGGGGCGAACACTGAAGCTTTCTTT
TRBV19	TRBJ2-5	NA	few	CASSPTGGETQYF	TGTGCCAGTAGCCCGACCGGCGGGGAGACCCAGTACTTC
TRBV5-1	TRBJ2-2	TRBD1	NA	CASSSGTGVAGELFF	TGCGCCAGCAGTTCCGGGACAGGGGTTGCGGGGGAGCTGTTTTTT
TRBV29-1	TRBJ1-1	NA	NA	CSVRQTNTEAFF	TGCAGCGTTCGACAGACGAACACTGAAGCTTTCTTT
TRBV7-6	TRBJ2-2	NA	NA	CAGSSNTGELFF	TGTGCCGGCAGCTCGAACACCGGGGAGCTGTTTTTT
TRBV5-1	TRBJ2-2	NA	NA	CASSLNSGLYSGELFF	TGCGCCAGCAGCTTGAACTCGGGATTATATTCCGGGGAGCTGTTTTTT
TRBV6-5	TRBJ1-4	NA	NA	CASSRETGPTNEKLFF	TGTGCCAGCAGCCGCGAGACAGGACCAACTAATGAAAAACTGTTTTTT
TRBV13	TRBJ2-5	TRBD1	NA	CASSLDYRGGETQYF	TGTGCCAGCAGCTTAGACTACAGGGGCGGGGAGACCCAGTACTTC
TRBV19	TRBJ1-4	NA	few	CASRRQATNEKLFF	TGTGCCAGTAGGAGACAGGCAACTAATGAAAAACTGTTTTTT
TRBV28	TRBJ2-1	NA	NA	CASSFMSREQFF	TGTGCCAGCAGTTTTATGAGCCGGGAGCAGTTCTTC
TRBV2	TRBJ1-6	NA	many	CATWGPGQVSPLHF	TGTGCCACCTGGGGTCCGGGGCAGGTTTCACCCCTCCACTTT
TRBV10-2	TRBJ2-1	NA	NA	CASSDLPGGVNEQFF	TGCGCCAGCAGTGATTTACCGGGGGGCGTTAATGAGCAGTTCTTC
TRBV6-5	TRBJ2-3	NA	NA	CASNRYDTDTQYF	TGTGCCAGCAATCGTTACGACACAGATACGCAGTATTTT
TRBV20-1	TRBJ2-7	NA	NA	CSAGGQSNYEQYF	TGCAGTGCTGGGGGGCAGTCAAACTACGAGCAGTACTTC
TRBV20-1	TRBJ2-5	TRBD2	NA	CSARDPGTSDPQETQYF	TGCAGTGCTAGAGATCCCGGGACTAGCGACCCCCAAGAGACCCAGTACTTC
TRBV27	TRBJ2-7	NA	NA	CASSLSTGSMNEQYF	TGTGCCAGCAGTTTATCAACCGGGAGTATGAATGAGCAGTACTTC
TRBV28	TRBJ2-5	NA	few	CASRNRETQYF	TGTGCCAGCAGGAATCGGGAGACCCAGTACTTC
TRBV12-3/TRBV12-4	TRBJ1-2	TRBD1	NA	CASRTDRGGYGYTF	TGTGCCAGCAGGACTGACAGGGGGGGGTATGGCTACACCTTC
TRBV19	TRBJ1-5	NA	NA	CASRSVERNNQPQHF	TGTGCCAGTAGGTCCGTAGAACGAAACAATCAGCCCCAGCATTTT
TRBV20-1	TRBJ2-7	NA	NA	CSAETVSSYEQYF	TGCAGTGCAGAGACGGTGAGCTCCTACGAGCAGTACTTC
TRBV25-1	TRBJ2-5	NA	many	CASRGIVRLQETQYF	TGTGCCAGCAGGGGAATAGTCCGCCTACAAGAGACCCAGTACTTC
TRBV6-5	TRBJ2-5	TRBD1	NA	CASSYSKDRGMRGWIF	TGTGCCAGCAGTTACTCAAAAGACAGGGGGATGAGGGGATGGATCTTC
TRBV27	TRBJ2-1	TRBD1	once	CASLDRVNEQFF	TGTGCCAGCCTTGACAGGGTCAATGAGCAGTTCTTC
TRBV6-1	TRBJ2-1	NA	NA	CASCLGDGDNEQFF	TGTGCCAGCTGTTTAGGGGACGGAGACAATGAGCAGTTCTTC
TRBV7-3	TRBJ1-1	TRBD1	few	CASSLFPFQTGGANTEAFF	TGTGCCAGCAGCTTGTTTCCCTTTCAGACAGGGGGCGCGAACACTGAAGCTTTCTTT
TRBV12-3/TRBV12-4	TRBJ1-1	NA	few	CASSLTGEMNTEAFF	TGTGCCAGCAGCCTAACAGGTGAGATGAACACTGAAGCTTTCTTT
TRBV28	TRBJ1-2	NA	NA	CASGGRQNGYTF	TGTGCCAGCGGTGGCCGGCAAAATGGCTACACCTTC
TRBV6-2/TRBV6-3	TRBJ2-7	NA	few	CASSYSATSSYEQYF	TGTGCCAGCAGTTACTCGGCAACTAGCAGCTACGAGCAGTACTTC
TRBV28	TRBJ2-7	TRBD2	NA	CASEGLAGGGSYEQYF	TGTGCCAGCGAGGGACTAGCGGGAGGAGGGTCCTACGAGCAGTACTTC
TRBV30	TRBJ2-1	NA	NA	CAWTYGAAYNEQFF	TGTGCCTGGACCTACGGGGCAGCTTACAATGAGCAGTTCTTC
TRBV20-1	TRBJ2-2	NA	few	CSARSLATGQGELFF	TGCAGTGCTAGATCTTTGGCTACCGGACAGGGGGAGCTGTTTTTT
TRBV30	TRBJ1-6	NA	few	CAWQQGSSIGSPLHF	TGTGCCTGGCAACAGGGAAGTTCGATCGGTTCACCCCTCCACTTT
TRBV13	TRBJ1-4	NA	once	CASSSGVDNEKLFF	TGTGCCAGCAGCTCGGGGGTGGACAATGAAAAACTGTTTTTT
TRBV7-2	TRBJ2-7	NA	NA	CASSRDFYEQYF	TGTGCCAGCAGCCGAGATTTCTACGAGCAGTACTTC
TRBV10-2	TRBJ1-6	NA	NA	CASSEVVSKLNSPLHF	TGCGCCAGCAGTGAGGTGGTATCGAAACTCAATTCACCCCTCCACTTT
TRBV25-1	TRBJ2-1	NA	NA	CASSEYNQASEQFF	TGTGCCAGCAGTGAATATAACCAGGCGAGTGAGCAGTTCTTC
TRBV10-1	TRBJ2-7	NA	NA	CASSATSRGSYEQYF	TGCGCCAGCAGTGCCACATCGAGAGGGTCCTACGAGCAGTACTTC
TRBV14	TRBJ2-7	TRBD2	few	CASSQGWLAADEQYF	TGTGCCAGCAGCCAAGGGTGGCTAGCGGCGGACGAGCAGTACTTC
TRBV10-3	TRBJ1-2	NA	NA	CAISEGGGLDYTF	TGTGCCATCAGTGAGGGTGGAGGGCTTGACTACACCTTC
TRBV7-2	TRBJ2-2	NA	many	CASSNAGFTGELFF	TGTGCCAGCAGCAACGCAGGGTTCACCGGGGAGCTGTTTTTT
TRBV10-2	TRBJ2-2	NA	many	CASSEISRNTGELFF	TGCGCCAGCAGTGAGATCAGCAGGAACACCGGGGAGCTGTTTTTT
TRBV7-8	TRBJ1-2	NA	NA	CASSSTVRQLGGYTF	TGTGCCAGCAGCTCCACGGTTCGACAGCTGGGTGGCTACACCTTC
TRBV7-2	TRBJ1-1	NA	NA	CASSSYGHENTEAFF	TGTGCCAGCAGCTCGTACGGACATGAGAACACTGAAGCTTTCTTT
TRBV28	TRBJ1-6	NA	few	CASSSGISPLHF	TGTGCCAGCAGTTCCGGCATAAGTCCCCTCCACTTT
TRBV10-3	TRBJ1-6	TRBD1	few	CAISGPGQDNSPLHF	TGTGCCATCAGCGGACCGGGACAGGATAATTCACCCCTCCACTTT